A single sample is the source of the 14 T cell receptor beta chains below, sequenced in a study of T cells in Graves' hyperthyroidism and ophthalmopathy. RNA transcripts were the template for amplifying TCR beta CDR3 regions. An initial round of RT-PCR targeting the TCR CDR3 relied on the HTBI primer set. Each CDR3 protein gets one entry after TCRdb re-called the multiplex PCR reads with MiXCR. Seen here are 550,000 to 700,000 distinct CDR3 sequences, around 15% observed once, and the top ten hold 4% to 5.5%. Specimen: blood. These receptors came from a woman aged 40 to 49 with Graves' ophthalmopathy.

This clonotype was detected ten times or more. V is TRBV28 and J is TRBJ1-2, with D unresolved. Germline V gene sequence: CDR1 MDHEN, CDR2 SYDVKM. Trimming left V 3 bases short and J 2 bases short, with 13 bases between. The CDR3 sequence is 15 residues long. The CDR3 region has the DNA TGTGCCAGCAGTTTGGTGGGCCTGATAAACTATGGCTACACCTTC. Encoded protein: CASSLVGLINYGYTF.

This rearrangement joins TRBV24-1 to TRBJ1-1; weak D call: TRBD1 (5 bases). This CDR3 has 13 amino acids. Germline V gene lookup returns CDR1 KGHDR and CDR2 SFDVKD. Trimming removed 9 bases from V and 1 base from J, with 11 bases in between. As DNA, the CDR3 is TGTGCCACCCGGAGACAGCCGAACACTGAAGCTTTCTTT. Residues: CATRRQPNTEAFF.

In regard to this clonotype: One base away lies a much larger clone, so this may be a sequencing read error. The chain couples TRBV11-2 to TRBJ2-7; 7 bases map to TRBD1. This CDR3 comprises 15 residues. Germline CDR1 reads SGHAT; CDR2 reads FQNNGV. Here the CDR3 reads CASSSLNRDSYKQYF. The DNA for the CDR3 is TGTGCCAGCAGCTCTCTGAACCGGGACAGCTACAAGCAGTACTTC.

This clonotype has a count of ten or more. The V gene is TRBV7-6, the J gene TRBJ2-2, with a weak D call TRBD2 (6 bases). Germline-derived CDR1 and CDR2 are SGHVS and FNYEAQ. V was trimmed by 5 bases and J by 5 bases, leaving 18 bases between them. The CDR3 extends over 16 amino acids. DNA for the CDR3: TGTGCCAGCAGCCTCCTCGGAGGGGTTGGTACCGGGGAGCTGTTTTTT. Its translation: CASSLLGGVGTGELFF.

The DNA of the CDR3 is TGTGCCAGCAGCGTAGGGGTTCCCGATACGCAGTATTTT. Protein: CASSVGVPDTQYF. V is TRBV9 and J is TRBJ2-3; D gene ambiguous. The CDR3 is made up of 13 amino acids. V lost 0 bases to trimming and J lost 6 bases, with 8 bases between them. The V gene's germline CDR1 is SGDLS and CDR2 YYNGEE.

Ten or more counts support this clonotype. The chain is built from TRBV28 and TRBJ1-5; 8 bases line up with TRBD1. The CDR3 runs 15 residues. CDR1 and CDR2 from the germline V gene are MDHEN and SYDVKM. J gave up 6 bases and V 4 bases, and 8 bases lay outside the gene matches. CDR3 DNA sequence: TGTGCCAGCAGTTCCAGGGGGCGGTACGGTCAGCCCCAGCATTTT. It encodes CASSSRGRYGQPQHF.

In this sample, this clonotype turned up a few times. The J gene is TRBJ2-5, the V gene TRBV6-1; 9 positions match TRBD1. Trimming at V came to 4 bases and at J to 5 bases, leaving 5 bases not matched to a gene. There are 14 residues in the CDR3. Germline lookup yields CDR1 MNHNS and CDR2 SASEGT. In DNA, the CDR3 is TGTGCCAGCAGTGGGACAGGGGACAGGGAGACCCAGTACTTC. Translating gives CASSGTGDRETQYF.

The chain joins TRBV28 to TRBJ1-2; D is uncertain. V was shortened by 8 bases and J by 4 bases, with 11 bases between the two germline ends. From germline, CDR1 is MDHEN and CDR2 SYDVKM. The CDR3 is 12 residues long. CDR3 bases: TGTGCCAGCCGGCCGGAGTCCTATGGCTACACCTTC. Translated, it gives CASRPESYGYTF.

Comments on this clonotype: It may be a read error: a sequence one base away is much more abundant. This rearrangement joins TRBV20-1 to TRBJ2-7; no clear D. The CDR3 sequence is 13 residues long. CDR1 and CDR2 from the germline V gene are DFQATT and SNEGSKA (reference sequence). In DNA form, the CDR3 reads TGCAGTGCTAGAGACCCCCCCGAGCACGATCAGTACTTC. It specifies CSARDPPEHDQYF.

In this sample, this clonotype turned up many times. The V call is TRBV20-1, the J call TRBJ2-5, with no clear D. The CDR3 length is 10 residues. Trimming cost V 8 bases and J 5 bases, with 9 bases left between them. The germline CDR1 and CDR2 sequences are DFQATT and SNEGSKA (reference sequence). CDR3 in amino acids: CSYVGETQYF. The CDR3 DNA sequence: TGCAGTTATGTAGGGGAGACCCAGTACTTC.

This clonotype was found a few times. The J gene is TRBJ2-6, the V gene TRBV4-1; TRBD2 matches 10 bases. CDR3 length: 18 residues. V was clipped by 5 bases and J by 0 bases; unmatched bases: 7. Germline V gene sequence: CDR1 MGHRA, CDR2 YSYEKL. CDR3 protein: CASSKGSSGSSGANVLTF. CDR3 in DNA: TGCGCCAGCAGCAAAGGGTCTAGCGGGAGCTCTGGGGCCAACGTCCTGACTTTC.

The chain uses TRBV4-1 and TRBJ2-2; TRBD2 aligns across 8 bases. The CDR3 is 21 residues long. From germline, CDR1 is MGHRA and CDR2 YSYEKL. The trim removed 0 bases at V and 0 bases at J, leaving 15 bases unmatched. The CDR3, as DNA: TGCGCCAGCAGCCAAGACCCCTGGGCGACGGGGGGGCCGGCGAACACCGGGGAGCTGTTTTTT. The encoded protein is CASSQDPWATGGPANTGELFF.

This clonotype was observed a handful of times. V usage is TRBV7-8 and J usage is TRBJ2-7; 9 positions agree with TRBD1. This CDR3 has 15 amino acids. Germline assignment: CDR1 SGHVS and CDR2 FQNEAQ. V lost 8 bases to trimming and J lost 3 bases; unmatched junction nucleotides: 11. CDR3 in DNA: TGTGCCAGCTCCAAAAGACAGGGGGGTTTCTACGAGCAGTACTTC. This translates into CASSKRQGGFYEQYF. Looking up the rest from reference TRBV7-8 and TRBJ2-7 gives the full variable domain: GAGVSQSPRYKVAKRGQDVALRCDPISGHVSLFWYQQALGQGPEFLTYFQNEAQLDKSGLPSDRFFAERPEGSVSTLKIQRTQQEDSAVYLCASSKRQGGFYEQYFGPGTRLTVT.

The J gene is TRBJ1-3, the V gene TRBV6-1; unclear D gene. CDR1 is MNHNS, CDR2 SASEGT, per germline. This CDR3 is built from 12 residues. Trimming left V 10 bases short and J 3 bases short, with 10 bases between. The DNA of the CDR3 is TGTGCCACCCGCTCCGGTGGAAACACCATATATTTT. Its protein is CATRSGGNTIYF.